This passage covers 4 T cell receptor beta chains from one sample sequenced in a study of blood T cell repertoires in COVID-19. TCRdb keeps only in-frame clones here, not all; method: immunoSEQ multiplex PCR. The table includes more than 95,000 clones, 85% detected once. Sample: peripheral blood. All receptors come from a man aged 50 to 59 with acute or convalescent COVID-19.

The chain joins TRBV5-5 to TRBJ1-1; D unresolved. Germline CDR1 reads SGHKS; CDR2 reads YYEKEE (reference sequence). The CDR3 contains 15 residues. Between the trimmed V and J ends, which lost 0 bases and 1 base, there was a span of 10 bases. DNA of the CDR3: TGTGCCAGCAGCTTGGGTCGGGGTACGAACACTGAAGCTTTCTTT. Translating it yields CASSLGRGTNTEAFF. The full variable domain, its missing parts supplied by reference TRBV5-5 and TRBJ1-1, is DAGVTQSPTHLIKTRGQQVTLRCSPISGHKSVSWYQQVLGQGPQFIFQYYEKEERGRGNFPDRFSARQFPNYSSELNVNALLLGDSALYLCASSLGRGTNTEAFFGQGTRLTVV.

This chain links TRBV30 with TRBJ2-7; TRBD2 is a possible D gene (6 bases). Germline V gives CDR1 GTSNPN, CDR2 SVGIG (reference sequence). This CDR3 comprises 16 residues. The ends were cut back, 1 base at V and 3 bases at J, with 19 bases in the middle. Here the CDR3 reads CAWSALRGGVGYEQYF. CDR3 sequence (DNA): TGTGCCTGGAGTGCCCTCCGGGGAGGCGTTGGCTACGAGCAGTACTTC.

The chain combines TRBV19 with TRBJ1-4; D may be TRBD1 (5 bases). Trimming took 4 bases from V and 0 from J, leaving 6 bases between them. The CDR3 totals 14 residues. The V gene's germline CDR1 is LNHDA and CDR2 SQIVND (reference sequence). This CDR3 is CASSTTATNEKLFF. The CDR3 nucleotides are TGTGCCAGTAGTACGACAGCAACTAATGAAAAACTGTTTTTT.

The chain joins TRBV30 to TRBJ1-1; D not certain. Trimming shortened V by 4 bases and J by 0 bases, and 15 bases separated the two germline ends. Germline loops: CDR1 GTSNPN, CDR2 SVGIG (reference sequence). CDR3 size: 15 residues. The CDR3 DNA follows: TGTGCCTGGATCACCCGCGGGGATATGAACACTGAAGCTTTCTTT. It specifies CAWITRGDMNTEAFF.